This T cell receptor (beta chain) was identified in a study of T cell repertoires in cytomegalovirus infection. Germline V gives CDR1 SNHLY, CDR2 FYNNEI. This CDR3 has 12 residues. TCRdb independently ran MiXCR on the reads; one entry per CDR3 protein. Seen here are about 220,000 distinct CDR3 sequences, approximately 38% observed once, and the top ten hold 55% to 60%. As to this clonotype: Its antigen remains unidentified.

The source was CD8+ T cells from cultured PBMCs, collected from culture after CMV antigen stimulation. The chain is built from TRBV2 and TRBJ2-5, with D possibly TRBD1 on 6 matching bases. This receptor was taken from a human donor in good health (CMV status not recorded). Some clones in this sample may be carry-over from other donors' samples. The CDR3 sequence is CASQGSQETQYF. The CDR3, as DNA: TGTGCTTCTCAGGGGTCCCAAGAGACCCAGTACTTC.